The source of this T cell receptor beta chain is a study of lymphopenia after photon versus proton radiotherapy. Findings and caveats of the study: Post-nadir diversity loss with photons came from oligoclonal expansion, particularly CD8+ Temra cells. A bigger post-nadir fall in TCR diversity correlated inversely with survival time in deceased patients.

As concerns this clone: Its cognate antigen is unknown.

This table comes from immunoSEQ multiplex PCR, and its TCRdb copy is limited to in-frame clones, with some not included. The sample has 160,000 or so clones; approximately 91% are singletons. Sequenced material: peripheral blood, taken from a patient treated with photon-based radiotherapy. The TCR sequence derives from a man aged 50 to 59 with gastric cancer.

As DNA, the CDR3 is TGTGCCAGCAGCTTGGGGGGGGACAGGGTTAACACTGAAGCTTTCTTT. It translates to CASSLGGDRVNTEAFF. The rearrangement uses TRBV7-8 and TRBJ1-1; 9 bases fit TRBD1. The CDR3 covers 16 residues. Per germline, CDR1 SGHVS and CDR2 FQNEAQ. V lost 3 bases, J lost 2 bases, and 7 bases stayed unmatched.